This T cell receptor beta chain was retrieved from a study of human T cells and chemical hapten exposure. Study-level results: A positive correlation with patch test score was shown by PT1 expanded TCR counts. The donor cohort had alopecia, so its immune response may not match that of healthy people.

Time point given: patch test 1, 2 weeks after DPC sensitization. Treatment noted: therapeutic diphenylcyclopropenone sensitization with weekly scalp DPC. The authors' processing: Counting gave a median of around 100,000 TCRs per sample, with values ranging from about 23,224 to 700,000. TCRdb redid the calling of the RACE reads with MiXCR, one entry per CDR3 protein. It is TCRdb's table, rather than the study itself, that gives the V and J calls and clone size. In the table there are some 350,000 distinct CDR3 sequences, around 7% of which are singletons. A remark on this clonotype: Its matching antigen is unknown.

This specimen consisted of whole blood, obtained in connection with sensitization to the hapten diphenylcyclopropenone (DPC). This TCR derives from a woman between 18 and 29 years old with alopecia areata. Some clones in this sample may be carry-over from other donors' samples.

The CDR3 sequence: CASSLGLPGELFF. In DNA, the CDR3 is TGTGCCAGCAGCTTAGGGTTGCCCGGGGAGCTGTTTTTT. The rearrangement links TRBV11-2 to TRBJ2-2; D gene ambiguous. This CDR3 is built from 13 residues. Deletions cut 1 base from V and 6 bases from J, with 6 bases between. Germline assignment: CDR1 SGHAT and CDR2 FQNNGV.